A selection of T cell receptor beta chains follows, all from one sample in a study of shared clonotypes between healthy human individuals. Here immunoSEQ multiplex PCR was the method, and the copy in TCRdb shows in-frame clones only, minus some. The table has around 940,000 clones, more than 75% seen once; the top ten hold 1.5%. Source material: memory CD4+ T cells sorted from blood. These receptors were collected from a man younger than 35 in good health. Each CDR3 is given with its conserved first and last residue. A D gene is named only where the DNA matches it firmly. Only some rows state a clone size, as once, few, many or a class for expanded clones.

. | TRBD1 | TRBJ1-1 | TRBV19 | CASSGTGVRNTEAFF | TGTGCCAGTAGTGGAACAGGGGTCCGGAACACTGAAGCTTTCTTT
. | TRBD1 | TRBJ1-2 | TRBV2 | CASSRDRGDYGYTF | TGTGCCAGCAGTAGGGACAGGGGGGACTATGGCTACACCTTC
few | . | TRBJ1-1 | TRBV20-1 | CSSRVGFEAFF | TGCAGTTCTCGTGTGGGGTTCGAAGCTTTCTTT
. | . | TRBJ1-5 | TRBV28 | CASSLGGSQPQHF | TGTGCCAGCAGTTTAGGGGGCAGTCAGCCCCAGCATTTT
. | . | TRBJ1-3 | TRBV30 | CAWSQDPGAGNTIYF | TGTGCCTGGAGTCAAGACCCAGGGGCTGGAAACACCATATATTTT
. | . | TRBJ2-5 | TRBV2 | CASRRRGETQYF | TGTGCCAGCAGGAGGAGAGGGGAGACCCAGTACTTC
once | TRBD2 | TRBJ2-1 | TRBV5-1 | CASSEGTSGGSEQFF | TGCGCCAGCAGCGAAGGGACTAGCGGGGGTAGCGAGCAGTTCTTC
. | . | TRBJ1-5 | TRBV5-6 | CASSLGGFYSNQPQHF | TGTGCCAGCAGCTTGGGAGGGTTCTATAGCAATCAGCCCCAGCATTTT
. | TRBD2 | TRBJ2-1 | TRBV6-1 | CASSKGLAGGVSYNEQFF | TGTGCCAGCAGTAAAGGACTAGCGGGAGGAGTCTCCTACAATGAGCAGTTCTTC
. | TRBD1 | TRBJ1-2 | TRBV6-5 | CASSIAGTGGYGYTF | TGTGCCAGCAGTATCGCCGGGACAGGGGGCTATGGCTACACCTTC
. | . | TRBJ1-1 | TRBV30 | CAWSGGKDTEAFF | TGTGCCTGGAGTGGGGGAAAGGACACTGAAGCTTTCTTT
. | . | TRBJ2-7 | TRBV7-9 | CASSLVWSYEQYF | TGTGCCAGCAGCTTAGTTTGGTCTTACGAGCAGTACTTC
. | TRBD1 | TRBJ1-2 | TRBV29-1 | CSVKDRGSGYTF | TGCAGCGTTAAGGACAGGGGGAGTGGCTACACCTTC
. | . | TRBJ1-5 | TRBV2 | CASSEVGREGPQHF | TGTGCCAGCAGTGAAGTAGGTAGGGAGGGGCCCCAGCATTTT
. | TRBD1 | TRBJ2-1 | TRBV5-6 | CASSAGTGGWGEQFF | TGTGCCAGCAGCGCGGGGACAGGGGGCTGGGGTGAGCAGTTCTTC
. | TRBD1 | TRBJ1-4 | TRBV28 | CASSGQGVEKLFF | TGTGCCAGCAGCGGACAGGGTGTCGAAAAACTGTTTTTT
. | . | TRBJ1-1 | TRBV18 | CASSPRGKGKGNTEAFF | TGTGCCAGCTCACCCCGAGGGAAGGGGAAGGGGAACACTGAAGCTTTCTTT
. | TRBD1 | TRBJ1-1 | TRBV11-2 | CASSLGWGTANTEAFF | TGTGCCAGCAGCTTAGGATGGGGGACAGCGAACACTGAAGCTTTCTTT
few | . | TRBJ1-5 | TRBV6-1 | CASLRDTLSNQPQHF | TGTGCCAGTCTCCGGGACACCCTTAGCAATCAGCCCCAGCATTTT
. | . | TRBJ1-1 | TRBV19 | CASTGIRTEAFF | TGTGCCAGTACCGGGATTCGCACTGAAGCTTTCTTT
. | . | TRBJ1-1 | TRBV27 | CASSSRGNTEAFF | TGTGCCAGCAGTTCGCGGGGAAACACTGAAGCTTTCTTT
. | . | TRBJ2-1 | TRBV4-3 | CASSQKGLFNEQFF | TGCGCCAGCAGCCAAAAGGGGCTTTTCAATGAGCAGTTCTTC
once | TRBD2 | TRBJ2-2 | TRBV10-3 | CAISRGLADTGELFF | TGTGCCATCAGTAGGGGACTAGCGGACACCGGGGAGCTGTTTTTT
. | TRBD2 | TRBJ2-7 | TRBV11-2 | CASSQQTSGYEQYF | TGTGCCAGCAGCCAACAGACTAGCGGCTACGAGCAGTACTTC
. | . | TRBJ2-3 | TRBV7-8 | CASSLVVGRTDTQYF | TGTGCCAGCAGCTTGGTTGTGGGGCGCACAGATACGCAGTATTTT
few | TRBD1 | TRBJ1-1 | TRBV11-3 | CASSRGQGEAFF | TGTGCCAGCAGCCGAGGACAGGGTGAAGCTTTCTTT
. | TRBD1 | TRBJ2-5 | TRBV5-1 | CASSQYRTGSEETQYF | TGCGCCAGCAGCCAGTACCGGACAGGGAGTGAGGAGACCCAGTACTTC
. | TRBD2 | TRBJ2-7 | TRBV10-3 | CAISESMGRVSGSYEQYF | TGTGCCATCAGTGAGTCTATGGGCAGGGTGAGCGGGAGTTACGAGCAGTACTTC
. | TRBD1 | TRBJ2-3 | TRBV7-2 | CASSSTGGRDTQYF | TGTGCCAGCAGCTCGACAGGGGGCAGGGATACGCAGTATTTT
. | TRBD1 | TRBJ1-4 | TRBV2 | CASSPTTGTTNEKLFF | TGTGCCAGCAGTCCTACGACAGGGACAACTAATGAAAAACTGTTTTTT
. | TRBD1 | TRBJ1-1 | TRBV29-1 | CSATRDSLNTEAFF | TGCAGCGCCACTCGGGACAGCTTGAACACTGAAGCTTTCTTT
few | . | TRBJ1-2 | TRBV4-1 | CASSQTGSNYGYTF | TGCGCCAGCAGCCAAACAGGGTCCAACTATGGCTACACCTTC
many | . | TRBJ1-1 | TRBV2 | CASSEGGNTEAFF | TGTGCCAGCAGTGAAGGAGGGAACACTGAAGCTTTCTTT
. | TRBD2 | TRBJ2-3 | TRBV7-2 | CASSFNSGRGDTQYF | TGTGCCAGCAGCTTCAATAGCGGGAGGGGGGATACGCAGTATTTT
few | . | TRBJ1-6 | TRBV19 | CASSENNSPLHF | TGTGCCAGTAGCGAGAATAATTCACCCCTCCACTTT
. | . | TRBJ2-7 | TRBV7-2 | CASSLAFYEQYF | TGTGCCAGCAGCTTAGCCTTCTACGAGCAGTACTTC
. | TRBD2 | TRBJ2-3 | TRBV30 | CAWSPGTSGPSTDTQYF | TGTGCCTGGAGTCCCGGGACTAGCGGCCCTAGCACAGATACGCAGTATTTT